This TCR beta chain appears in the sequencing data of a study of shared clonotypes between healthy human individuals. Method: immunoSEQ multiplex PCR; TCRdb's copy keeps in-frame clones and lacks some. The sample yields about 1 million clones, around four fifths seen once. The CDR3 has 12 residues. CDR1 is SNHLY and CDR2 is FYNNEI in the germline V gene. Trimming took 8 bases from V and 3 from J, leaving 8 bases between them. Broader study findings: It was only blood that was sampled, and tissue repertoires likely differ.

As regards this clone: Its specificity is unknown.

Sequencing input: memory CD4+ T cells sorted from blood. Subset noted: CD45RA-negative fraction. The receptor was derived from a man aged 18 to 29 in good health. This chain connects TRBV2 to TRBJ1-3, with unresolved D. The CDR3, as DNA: TGTGCCAGCCGCGGCCTTGGAAACACCATATATTTT. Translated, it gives CASRGLGNTIYF.